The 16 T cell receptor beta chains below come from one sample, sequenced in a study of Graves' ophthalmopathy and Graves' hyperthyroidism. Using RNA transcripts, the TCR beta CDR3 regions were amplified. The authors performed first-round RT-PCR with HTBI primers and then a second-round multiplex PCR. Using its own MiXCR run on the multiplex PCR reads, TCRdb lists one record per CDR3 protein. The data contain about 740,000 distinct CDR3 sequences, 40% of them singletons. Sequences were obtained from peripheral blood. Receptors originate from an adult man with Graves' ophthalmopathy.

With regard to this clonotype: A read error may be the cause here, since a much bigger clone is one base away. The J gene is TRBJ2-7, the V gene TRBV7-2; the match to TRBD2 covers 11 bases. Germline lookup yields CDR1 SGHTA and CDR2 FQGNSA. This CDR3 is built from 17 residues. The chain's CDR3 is CACSLVAGGSHSYEQYF. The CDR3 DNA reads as TGTGCCTGCAGCTTAGTAGCGGGAGGGAGTCACTCCTACGAGCAGTACTTC.

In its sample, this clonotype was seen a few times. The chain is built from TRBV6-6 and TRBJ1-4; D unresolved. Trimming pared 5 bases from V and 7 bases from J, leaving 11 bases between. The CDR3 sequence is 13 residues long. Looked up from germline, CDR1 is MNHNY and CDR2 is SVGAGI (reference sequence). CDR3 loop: CASSDPAGEKLFF. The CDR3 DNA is TGTGCCAGCAGTGACCCAGCCGGTGAAAAACTGTTTTTT.

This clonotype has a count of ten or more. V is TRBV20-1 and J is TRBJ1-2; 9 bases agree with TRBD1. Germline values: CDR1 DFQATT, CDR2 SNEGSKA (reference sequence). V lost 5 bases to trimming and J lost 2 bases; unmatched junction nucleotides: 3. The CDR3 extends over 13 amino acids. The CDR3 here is CSAVGQGNYGYTF. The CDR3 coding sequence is TGCAGTGCTGTCGGACAGGGGAACTATGGCTACACCTTC.

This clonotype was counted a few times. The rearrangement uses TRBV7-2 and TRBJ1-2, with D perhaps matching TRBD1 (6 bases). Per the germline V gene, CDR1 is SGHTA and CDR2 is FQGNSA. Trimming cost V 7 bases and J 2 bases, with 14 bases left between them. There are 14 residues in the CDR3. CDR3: CASIPLTGNYGYTF. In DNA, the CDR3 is TGTGCCAGCATTCCGTTGACAGGAAACTATGGCTACACCTTC.

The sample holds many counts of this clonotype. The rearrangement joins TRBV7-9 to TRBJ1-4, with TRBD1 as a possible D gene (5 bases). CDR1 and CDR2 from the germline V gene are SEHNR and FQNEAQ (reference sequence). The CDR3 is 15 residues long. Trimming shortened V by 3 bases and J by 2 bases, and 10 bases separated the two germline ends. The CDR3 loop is CASSLAGFTNEKLFF. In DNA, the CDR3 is TGTGCCAGCAGCTTGGCAGGGTTTACTAATGAAAAACTGTTTTTT.

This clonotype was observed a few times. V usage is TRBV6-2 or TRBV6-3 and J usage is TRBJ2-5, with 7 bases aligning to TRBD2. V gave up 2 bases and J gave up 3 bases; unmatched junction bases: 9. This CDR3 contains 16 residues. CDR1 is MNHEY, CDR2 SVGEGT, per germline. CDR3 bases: TGTGCCAGCAGTTACACCGGGACTACGATTGAAGAGACCCAGTACTTC. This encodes CASSYTGTTIEETQYF.

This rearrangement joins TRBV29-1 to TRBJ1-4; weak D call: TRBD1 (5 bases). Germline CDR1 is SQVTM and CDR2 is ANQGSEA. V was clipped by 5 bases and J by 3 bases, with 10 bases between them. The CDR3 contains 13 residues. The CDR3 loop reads CSVSGGSNEKLFF. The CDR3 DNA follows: TGCAGCGTTAGTGGGGGGTCTAATGAAAAACTGTTTTTT. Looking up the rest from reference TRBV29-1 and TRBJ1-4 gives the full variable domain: SAVISQKPSRDICQRGTSLTIQCQVDSQVTMMFWYRQQPGQSLTLIATANQGSEATYESGFVIDKFPISRPNLTFSTLTVSNMSPEDSSIYLCSVSGGSNEKLFFGSGTQLSVL.

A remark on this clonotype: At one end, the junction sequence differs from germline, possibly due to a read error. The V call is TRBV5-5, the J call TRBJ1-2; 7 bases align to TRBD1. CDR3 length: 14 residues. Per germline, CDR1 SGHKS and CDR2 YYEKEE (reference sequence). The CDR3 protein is CTSSATGTNYGYTF. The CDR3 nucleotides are TGTACCAGCAGCGCGACAGGGACTAACTATGGCTACACCTTC.

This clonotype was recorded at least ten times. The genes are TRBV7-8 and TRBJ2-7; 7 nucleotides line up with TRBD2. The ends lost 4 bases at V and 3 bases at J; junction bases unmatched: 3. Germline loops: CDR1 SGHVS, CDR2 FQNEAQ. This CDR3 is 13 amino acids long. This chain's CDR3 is CASSSAGDYEQYF. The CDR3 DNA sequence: TGTGCCAGCAGCTCCGCGGGAGACTACGAGCAGTACTTC.

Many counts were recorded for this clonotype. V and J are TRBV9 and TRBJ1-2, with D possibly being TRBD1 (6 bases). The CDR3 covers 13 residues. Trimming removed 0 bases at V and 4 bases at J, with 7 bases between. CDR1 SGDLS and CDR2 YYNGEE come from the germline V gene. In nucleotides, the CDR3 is TGTGCCAGCAGCGTAGGACAGGCCTATGGCTACACCTTC. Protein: CASSVGQAYGYTF.

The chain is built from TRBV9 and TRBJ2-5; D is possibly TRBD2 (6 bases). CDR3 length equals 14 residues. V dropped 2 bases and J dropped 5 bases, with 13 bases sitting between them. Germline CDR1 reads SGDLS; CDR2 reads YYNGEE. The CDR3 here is CASSVGGDWETQYF. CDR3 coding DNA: TGTGCCAGCAGCGTCGGCGGGGACTGGGAGACCCAGTACTTC.

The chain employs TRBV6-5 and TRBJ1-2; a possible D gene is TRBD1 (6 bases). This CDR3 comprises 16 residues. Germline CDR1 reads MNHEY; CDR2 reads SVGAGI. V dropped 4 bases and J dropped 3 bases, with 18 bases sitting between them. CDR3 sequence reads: CASSFREPRGDYGYTF. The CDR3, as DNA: TGTGCCAGCAGTTTTAGGGAGCCCAGGGGAGACTATGGCTACACCTTC.

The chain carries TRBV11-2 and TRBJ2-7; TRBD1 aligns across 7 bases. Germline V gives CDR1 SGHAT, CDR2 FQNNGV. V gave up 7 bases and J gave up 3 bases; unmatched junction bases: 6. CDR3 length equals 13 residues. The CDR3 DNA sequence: TGTGCCAGCACCCTAGACAGGGTCTACGAGCAGTACTTC. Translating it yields CASTLDRVYEQYF.

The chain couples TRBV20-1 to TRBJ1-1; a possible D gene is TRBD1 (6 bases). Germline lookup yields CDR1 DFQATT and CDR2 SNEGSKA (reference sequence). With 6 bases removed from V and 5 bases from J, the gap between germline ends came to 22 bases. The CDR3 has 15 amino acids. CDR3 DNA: TGCAGTGCCCCCGATAATTTCAAAGGGGGTACTGAAGCTTTCTTT. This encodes CSAPDNFKGGTEAFF.

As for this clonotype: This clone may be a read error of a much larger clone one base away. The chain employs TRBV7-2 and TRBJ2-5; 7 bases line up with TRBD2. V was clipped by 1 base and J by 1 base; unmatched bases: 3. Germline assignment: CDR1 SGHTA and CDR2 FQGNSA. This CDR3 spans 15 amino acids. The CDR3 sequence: CASSLGRGIQETQYF. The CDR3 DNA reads TGTGCCAGCAGCTTAGGGCGGGGGATCCAAGAGACCCAGTACTTC. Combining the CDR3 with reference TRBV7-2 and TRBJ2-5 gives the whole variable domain GAGVSQSPSNKVTEKGKDVELRCDPISGHTALYWYRQSLGQGLEFLIYFQGNSAPDKSGLPSDRFSAERTGGSVSTLTIQRTQQEDSAVYLCASSLGRGIQETQYFGPGTRLLVL.

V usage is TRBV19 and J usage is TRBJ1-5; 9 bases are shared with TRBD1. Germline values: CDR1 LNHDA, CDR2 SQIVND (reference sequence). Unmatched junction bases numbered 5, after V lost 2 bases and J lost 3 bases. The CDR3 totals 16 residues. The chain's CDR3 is CASSILRDRDNQPQHF. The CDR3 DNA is TGTGCCAGTAGTATACTCCGGGACAGGGACAATCAGCCCCAGCATTTT. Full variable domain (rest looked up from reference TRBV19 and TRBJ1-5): DGGITQSPKYLFRKEGQNVTLSCEQNLNHDAMYWYRQDPGQGLRLIYYSQIVNDFQKGDIAEGYSVSREKKESFPLTVTSAQKNPTAFYLCASSILRDRDNQPQHFGDGTRLSIL.